This T cell receptor (beta chain) was identified in a study of post-analysis software for immune sequencing data. Remarks on this clonotype: Its antigen is unidentified.

General study findings and limits: In patients, TRBV5-6, TRBV5-1 and TRBV20-1 belonged to five TRBV segments found more frequently than in controls.

TCR beta libraries were prepared from cDNA with unique molecular identifiers. Each CDR3 protein is one row after TCRdb ran MiXCR on the PCR reads. The top ten clones hold approximately 0.55% of a sample with 700,000 to 800,000 distinct CDR3 sequences, around 27% of them seen once. The CDR3 contains 15 residues. In germline, CDR1 is MNHEY, CDR2 SVGEGT. Trimming pared 2 bases from V and 4 bases from J, leaving 14 bases between. The genes are TRBV6-2 or TRBV6-3 and TRBJ1-2, with D hard to call. What was sequenced was blood. This receptor was taken from a girl aged 10 to 17 with multiple sclerosis. The CDR3: CASSYPGISTYGYTF. CDR3 nucleotide sequence: TGTGCCAGCAGTTACCCAGGAATTTCGACCTATGGCTACACCTTC.